A selection of T cell receptor beta chains follows, all from one sample in a study of radiation and T cells in renal cell carcinoma. Assay used: immunoSEQ multiplex PCR; TCRdb lists only in-frame clones, some missing. The sample shows 100,000 to 150,000 clones, 82% of them seen only once. The specimen was blood, collected from a patient whose treatment included radiotherapy and nephrectomy. Receptors originate from a woman between 55 and 75 years old with renal cell carcinoma. CDR3s include the opening cysteine and the closing phenylalanine or tryptophan. D genes are given only for firm matches. Clone size is stated in some rows and not others, as once, few, many or a class when expanded.

>TRBV18|TRBD1|TRBJ1-1|NA
TGTGCCAGCTCACCACCGACAGGGGGCGGCACTGAAGCTTTCTTT
CASSPPTGGGTEAFF
>TRBV18|TRBD1|TRBJ1-4|NA
TGTGCCAGCTCAGGGGCCGGGACAGGGAGAGAAAAACTGTTTTTT
CASSGAGTGREKLFF
>TRBV9|NA|TRBJ2-3|NA
TGTGCCAGCGCAGGCGGGGGCCTAGGCACAGATACGCAGTATTTT
CASAGGGLGTDTQYF
>TRBV11-2|NA|TRBJ2-7|NA
TGTGCCAGCATCCAACAGGAGGGGGCCGTCGGCGAGCAGTACTTC
CASIQQEGAVGEQYF
>TRBV7-9|NA|TRBJ2-1|NA
TGTGCCAGCAGCTTATCGGGGAATGAGCAGTTCTTC
CASSLSGNEQFF
>TRBV11-2|TRBD1|TRBJ2-3|NA
TGTGCCAGCAGCTCAGGACAGGGTCCAGATACGCAGTATTTT
CASSSGQGPDTQYF
>TRBV2|NA|TRBJ1-1|NA
TGTGCCACCCAGGGTCCGGAGACCCTTGGGGCTTTCTTT
CATQGPETLGAFF
>TRBV6-5|NA|TRBJ1-2|NA
TGTGCCAGCAGTTACGGGGTGGGCTACACCTTC
CASSYGVGYTF
>TRBV5-1|NA|TRBJ2-7|NA
TGCGCCAGCAGCTCTCCGTTGGTCGGGGAGCAGTACTTC
CASSSPLVGEQYF
>TRBV4-2|NA|TRBJ2-3|NA
TGTGCCAGCAGCCACTCTGGGATCACAGATACGCAGTATTTT
CASSHSGITDTQYF
>TRBV5-8|NA|TRBJ2-7|once
TGTGCCAGCAGCCGGACGGGGTACGAGCAGTACTTC
CASSRTGYEQYF
>TRBV2|TRBD2|TRBJ2-3|NA
TGTGCCAGCAGTTCTAATGGGGGGGTCTGGGCCACAGATACGCAGTATTTT
CASSSNGGVWATDTQYF
>TRBV4-1|NA|TRBJ2-7|NA
TGCGCCAGCAGCCAGGGGGTAGTGCCATCCTACGAGCAGTACTTC
CASSQGVVPSYEQYF
>TRBV7-3|TRBD2|TRBJ2-1|NA
TGTGCCAGCAGCTTAACTTGGAGTAGCGGGAACGCGGAGCAGTTCTTC
CASSLTWSSGNAEQFF
>TRBV19|NA|TRBJ1-1|few
TGTGCCAGTAGTATAGGGTCGAACACTGAAGCTTTCTTT
CASSIGSNTEAFF
>TRBV18|TRBD1|TRBJ2-2|NA
TGTGCCAGCTCCCAAGGACAGGCGAACACCGGGGAGCTGTTTTTT
CASSQGQANTGELFF
>TRBV30|NA|TRBJ2-1|NA
TGTGCCTGGAGTACCCTCCGGCCGAACAATGAGCAGTTCTTC
CAWSTLRPNNEQFF
>TRBV7-9|NA|TRBJ1-1|few
TGTGCCAGCAGCTTATCTGTTGGAGTTTACACTGAAGCTTTCTTT
CASSLSVGVYTEAFF
>TRBV13|NA|TRBJ1-1|NA
TGTGCCAGCAGCTTATTTCGGGGGGAGGTGGGCACTGAAGCTTTCTTT
CASSLFRGEVGTEAFF
>TRBV4-2|TRBD1|TRBJ1-1|once
TGTGCCAGCAGCCAAGATTACAGGGGGCGCCTGAACACTGAAGCTTTCTTT
CASSQDYRGRLNTEAFF
>TRBV10-2|TRBD1|TRBJ2-5|NA
TGCGCCAGCAGTGATCCGGGACAGGGGTTGGAGACCCAGTACTTC
CASSDPGQGLETQYF
>TRBV2|TRBD1|TRBJ1-5|few
TGTGCCAGCAGGCCGGGGGTATCAGGGGGTCAGCCCCAGCATTTT
CASRPGVSGGQPQHF
>TRBV6-1|TRBD2|TRBJ2-7|NA
TGTGCCAGCAGTGAACCCTTGGGGGGGATTTGGGTTAGGGAGCAGTACTTC
CASSEPLGGIWVREQYF
>TRBV10-1|NA|TRBJ1-5|few
TGCGCCAGCAGTGAGTCGGGCAGGGGGCCCCAGCATTTT
CASSESGRGPQHF
>TRBV9|TRBD2|TRBJ2-5|NA
TGTGCCAGCAGCGCCATACCGGGACTAGCGGTACGCGAGACCCAGTACTTC
CASSAIPGLAVRETQYF
>TRBV28|TRBD1|TRBJ1-5|NA
TGTGCCAGCAGTTTAGGGACAGGGGGAGTCTATAGCAATCAGCCCCAGCATTTT
CASSLGTGGVYSNQPQHF
>TRBV4-1|NA|TRBJ2-7|NA
TGCGCCAGCAGCCAAGATGTCAGAGTTCCAGACCTAACCTACGAGCAGTACTTC
CASSQDVRVPDLTYEQYF
>TRBV5-1|NA|TRBJ1-1|NA
TGCGCCAGCAGCCCCCGGGGGGGGGCGTATACCACTGAAGCTTTCTTT
CASSPRGGAYTTEAFF
>TRBV28|TRBD2|TRBJ2-1|NA
TGTGCCAGCAGCTCAGGACTAGCGGGAGATGACCGGTTCTTC
CASSSGLAGDDRFF
>TRBV5-8|NA|TRBJ2-5|NA
TGTGCCAGCAGACCCGGGACGTTCCAAGAGACCCAGTACTTC
CASRPGTFQETQYF
>TRBV10-3|NA|TRBJ1-2|NA
TGTGCCATCAGCTACGACAGCCAGAACTATGGCTACACCTTC
CAISYDSQNYGYTF
>TRBV5-4|TRBD1|TRBJ2-7|NA
TGTGCCAGCAGCACGGGACAGCGTTTCTACGAGCAGTACTTC
CASSTGQRFYEQYF
>TRBV11-3|NA|TRBJ2-7|once
TGTGCCAGCAGCCCCCTTGGGGGCTACGAGCAGTACTTC
CASSPLGGYEQYF